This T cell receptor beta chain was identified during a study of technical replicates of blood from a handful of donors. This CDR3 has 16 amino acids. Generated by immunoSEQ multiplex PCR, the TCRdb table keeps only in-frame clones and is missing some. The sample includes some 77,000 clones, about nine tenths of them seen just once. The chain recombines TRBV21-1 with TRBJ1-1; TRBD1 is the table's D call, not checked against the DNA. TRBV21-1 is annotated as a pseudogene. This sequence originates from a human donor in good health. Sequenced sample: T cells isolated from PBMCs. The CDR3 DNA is TGTGCCAGCAGCAAAGGACAGGGGGCGTTGAACACTGAAGCTTTCTTT. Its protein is CASSKGQGALNTEAFF.